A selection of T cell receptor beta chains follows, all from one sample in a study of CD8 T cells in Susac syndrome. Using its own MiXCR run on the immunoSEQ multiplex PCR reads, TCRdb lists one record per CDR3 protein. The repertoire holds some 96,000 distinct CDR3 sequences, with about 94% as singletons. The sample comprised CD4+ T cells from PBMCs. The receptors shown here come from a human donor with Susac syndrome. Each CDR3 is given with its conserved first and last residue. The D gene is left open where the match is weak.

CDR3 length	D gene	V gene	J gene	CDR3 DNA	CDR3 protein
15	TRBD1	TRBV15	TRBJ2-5	TGTGCCACCAGCTTACGGACAGGGTATCGAGAGACCCAGTACTTC	CATSLRTGYRETQYF
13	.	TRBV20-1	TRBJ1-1	TGCAGTGCGATGAAGGACGGAAACACTGAAGCTTTCTTT	CSAMKDGNTEAFF
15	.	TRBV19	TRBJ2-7	TGTGCCAGTAACGTAGGGTTTTCCAGCTCCTACGAGCAGTACTTC	CASNVGFSSSYEQYF
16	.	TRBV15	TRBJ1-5	TGTGCCACCAGCAGAGATCTCGTGGTTCGCAATCAGCCCCAGCATTTT	CATSRDLVVRNQPQHF
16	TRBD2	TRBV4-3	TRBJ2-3	TGCGCCAGCAGCCAAGATACGGCGGGGGGGCGTGATACGCAGTATTTT	CASSQDTAGGRDTQYF
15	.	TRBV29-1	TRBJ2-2	TGCAGCGTTGGTTTATCTAGGGAGAACACCGGGGAGCTGTTTTTT	CSVGLSRENTGELFF
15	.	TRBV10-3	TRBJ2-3	TGTGCCATCAGTGGTGGGGGGGGCCTGGCGGATACGCAGTATTTT	CAISGGGGLADTQYF
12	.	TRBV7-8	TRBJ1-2	TGTGCCAGCACGGACAGTAACTATGGCTACACCTTC	CASTDSNYGYTF
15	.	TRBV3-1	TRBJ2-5	TGTGCCAGCAGCCAAGCCCGGGACGGAGGGGAGACCCAGTACTTC	CASSQARDGGETQYF
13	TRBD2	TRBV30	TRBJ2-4	TGTGCCTGGGCTAGCGGGGGCCAAAACATTCAGTACTTC	CAWASGGQNIQYF
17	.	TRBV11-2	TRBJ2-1	TGTGCCAGCAGCCCGACAAGCATTTCGAGCTCCTACAATGAGCAGTTCTTC	CASSPTSISSSYNEQFF